These T cell receptor beta chains were read from a single sample in a study of shared clonotypes between healthy human individuals. The method was immunoSEQ multiplex PCR; TCRdb's version includes in-frame clones alone and lacks a portion of them. The sample consists of 1,400,000 or so clones, approximately 98.5% of them appearing once. Sequenced: naive CD4+ T cells sorted from blood. The receptor source for this set is a man younger than 45 in good health. The CDR3 runs from the conserved cysteine through the conserved F or W. A D gene is named only where the DNA matches it firmly. Only some rows state a clone size, as once, few, many or a class for expanded clones.

v_call	d_call	clone_size	j_call	cdr3_aa	cdr3_nt
TRBV5-1	-	-	TRBJ2-1	CASSLLIQTTWYNEQFF	TGCGCCAGCAGCTTATTGATCCAAACTACCTGGTACAATGAGCAGTTCTTC
TRBV5-6	-	-	TRBJ2-7	CASSLARVSYEQYF	TGTGCCAGCAGCTTGGCCCGGGTCTCCTACGAGCAGTACTTC
TRBV18	-	-	TRBJ2-7	CASSPGEQYF	TGTGCCAGCTCACCAGGGGAGCAGTACTTC
TRBV7-8	-	-	TRBJ2-7	CASSPNRESYEQYF	TGTGCCAGCAGCCCTAACAGGGAATCCTACGAGCAGTACTTC
TRBV9	-	-	TRBJ2-1	CASSVGPVVGGLGNEQFF	TGTGCCAGCAGCGTAGGCCCAGTGGTGGGAGGTTTAGGAAATGAGCAGTTCTTC
TRBV29-1	-	-	TRBJ2-3	CSATGIYTDTQYF	TGCAGCGCGACCGGGATTTACACAGATACGCAGTATTTT
TRBV5-1	TRBD2	once	TRBJ2-1	CASQVLPASGHNEQFF	TGCGCCAGCCAAGTCCTTCCGGCTAGCGGGCACAATGAGCAGTTCTTC
TRBV5-1	-	-	TRBJ1-4	CASSPGGGNEKLFF	TGCGCCAGCAGCCCCGGGGGAGGGAATGAAAAACTGTTTTTT
TRBV7-2	-	-	TRBJ2-7	CASSSRSNYEQYF	TGTGCCAGCAGCTCACGGAGCAATTACGAGCAGTACTTC
TRBV5-1	TRBD1	-	TRBJ2-7	CASNTGGSYEQYF	TGCGCCAGCAACACAGGGGGTTCCTACGAGCAGTACTTC
TRBV11-1	TRBD1	-	TRBJ2-7	CASSLGRDRGYEQYF	TGTGCCAGCAGCTTAGGAAGGGACAGGGGCTACGAGCAGTACTTC
TRBV10-2	-	-	TRBJ2-2	CASNQAGELFF	TGCGCCAGCAATCAGGCCGGGGAGCTGTTTTTT
TRBV28	TRBD1	-	TRBJ1-4	CASRPGTANEKLFF	TGTGCCAGCAGACCCGGGACAGCTAATGAAAAACTGTTTTTT
TRBV18	-	-	TRBJ1-4	CASSPGREGEKLFF	TGTGCCAGCTCACCAGGTCGAGAGGGTGAAAAACTGTTTTTT
TRBV6-1	-	once	TRBJ2-5	CASIGTDGRETQYF	TGTGCCAGCATCGGGACTGACGGACGAGAGACCCAGTACTTC
TRBV5-1	-	-	TRBJ1-3	CASSLAAASSGNTIYF	TGCGCCAGCAGCTTGGCCGCGGCGTCGTCTGGAAACACCATATATTTT
TRBV7-2	TRBD2	-	TRBJ2-3	CASSLVLAGWDTQYF	TGTGCCAGCAGCTTAGTCCTAGCGGGATGGGATACGCAGTATTTT
TRBV7-9	-	-	TRBJ2-7	CASSLEVYEQYF	TGTGCCAGCAGCTTAGAAGTCTACGAGCAGTACTTC
TRBV28	-	-	TRBJ2-3	CASSFPRQTAPTTDTQYF	TGTGCCAGCAGTTTCCCACGACAGACCGCTCCTACCACAGATACGCAGTATTTT
TRBV30	-	-	TRBJ2-5	CAFSLRGETQYF	TGTGCCTTTTCTCTCAGAGGAGAGACCCAGTACTTC
TRBV7-2	-	-	TRBJ2-3	CASSLNPEDTQYF	TGTGCCAGCAGCTTAAACCCCGAGGATACGCAGTATTTT
TRBV18	-	-	TRBJ1-4	CASSPGKEEKLFF	TGTGCCAGCTCACCAGGGAAAGAAGAAAAACTGTTTTTT
TRBV4-3	-	-	TRBJ1-1	CASSQDWAANGEAFF	TGCGCCAGCAGCCAAGATTGGGCCGCCAACGGTGAAGCTTTCTTT
TRBV6-1	-	-	TRBJ1-3	CASSIDRGNTIYF	TGTGCCAGCAGTATCGACAGGGGAAACACCATATATTTT
TRBV11-3	-	-	TRBJ2-3	CASSDKGSTDTQYF	TGTGCCAGCAGCGACAAGGGTAGCACAGATACGCAGTATTTT